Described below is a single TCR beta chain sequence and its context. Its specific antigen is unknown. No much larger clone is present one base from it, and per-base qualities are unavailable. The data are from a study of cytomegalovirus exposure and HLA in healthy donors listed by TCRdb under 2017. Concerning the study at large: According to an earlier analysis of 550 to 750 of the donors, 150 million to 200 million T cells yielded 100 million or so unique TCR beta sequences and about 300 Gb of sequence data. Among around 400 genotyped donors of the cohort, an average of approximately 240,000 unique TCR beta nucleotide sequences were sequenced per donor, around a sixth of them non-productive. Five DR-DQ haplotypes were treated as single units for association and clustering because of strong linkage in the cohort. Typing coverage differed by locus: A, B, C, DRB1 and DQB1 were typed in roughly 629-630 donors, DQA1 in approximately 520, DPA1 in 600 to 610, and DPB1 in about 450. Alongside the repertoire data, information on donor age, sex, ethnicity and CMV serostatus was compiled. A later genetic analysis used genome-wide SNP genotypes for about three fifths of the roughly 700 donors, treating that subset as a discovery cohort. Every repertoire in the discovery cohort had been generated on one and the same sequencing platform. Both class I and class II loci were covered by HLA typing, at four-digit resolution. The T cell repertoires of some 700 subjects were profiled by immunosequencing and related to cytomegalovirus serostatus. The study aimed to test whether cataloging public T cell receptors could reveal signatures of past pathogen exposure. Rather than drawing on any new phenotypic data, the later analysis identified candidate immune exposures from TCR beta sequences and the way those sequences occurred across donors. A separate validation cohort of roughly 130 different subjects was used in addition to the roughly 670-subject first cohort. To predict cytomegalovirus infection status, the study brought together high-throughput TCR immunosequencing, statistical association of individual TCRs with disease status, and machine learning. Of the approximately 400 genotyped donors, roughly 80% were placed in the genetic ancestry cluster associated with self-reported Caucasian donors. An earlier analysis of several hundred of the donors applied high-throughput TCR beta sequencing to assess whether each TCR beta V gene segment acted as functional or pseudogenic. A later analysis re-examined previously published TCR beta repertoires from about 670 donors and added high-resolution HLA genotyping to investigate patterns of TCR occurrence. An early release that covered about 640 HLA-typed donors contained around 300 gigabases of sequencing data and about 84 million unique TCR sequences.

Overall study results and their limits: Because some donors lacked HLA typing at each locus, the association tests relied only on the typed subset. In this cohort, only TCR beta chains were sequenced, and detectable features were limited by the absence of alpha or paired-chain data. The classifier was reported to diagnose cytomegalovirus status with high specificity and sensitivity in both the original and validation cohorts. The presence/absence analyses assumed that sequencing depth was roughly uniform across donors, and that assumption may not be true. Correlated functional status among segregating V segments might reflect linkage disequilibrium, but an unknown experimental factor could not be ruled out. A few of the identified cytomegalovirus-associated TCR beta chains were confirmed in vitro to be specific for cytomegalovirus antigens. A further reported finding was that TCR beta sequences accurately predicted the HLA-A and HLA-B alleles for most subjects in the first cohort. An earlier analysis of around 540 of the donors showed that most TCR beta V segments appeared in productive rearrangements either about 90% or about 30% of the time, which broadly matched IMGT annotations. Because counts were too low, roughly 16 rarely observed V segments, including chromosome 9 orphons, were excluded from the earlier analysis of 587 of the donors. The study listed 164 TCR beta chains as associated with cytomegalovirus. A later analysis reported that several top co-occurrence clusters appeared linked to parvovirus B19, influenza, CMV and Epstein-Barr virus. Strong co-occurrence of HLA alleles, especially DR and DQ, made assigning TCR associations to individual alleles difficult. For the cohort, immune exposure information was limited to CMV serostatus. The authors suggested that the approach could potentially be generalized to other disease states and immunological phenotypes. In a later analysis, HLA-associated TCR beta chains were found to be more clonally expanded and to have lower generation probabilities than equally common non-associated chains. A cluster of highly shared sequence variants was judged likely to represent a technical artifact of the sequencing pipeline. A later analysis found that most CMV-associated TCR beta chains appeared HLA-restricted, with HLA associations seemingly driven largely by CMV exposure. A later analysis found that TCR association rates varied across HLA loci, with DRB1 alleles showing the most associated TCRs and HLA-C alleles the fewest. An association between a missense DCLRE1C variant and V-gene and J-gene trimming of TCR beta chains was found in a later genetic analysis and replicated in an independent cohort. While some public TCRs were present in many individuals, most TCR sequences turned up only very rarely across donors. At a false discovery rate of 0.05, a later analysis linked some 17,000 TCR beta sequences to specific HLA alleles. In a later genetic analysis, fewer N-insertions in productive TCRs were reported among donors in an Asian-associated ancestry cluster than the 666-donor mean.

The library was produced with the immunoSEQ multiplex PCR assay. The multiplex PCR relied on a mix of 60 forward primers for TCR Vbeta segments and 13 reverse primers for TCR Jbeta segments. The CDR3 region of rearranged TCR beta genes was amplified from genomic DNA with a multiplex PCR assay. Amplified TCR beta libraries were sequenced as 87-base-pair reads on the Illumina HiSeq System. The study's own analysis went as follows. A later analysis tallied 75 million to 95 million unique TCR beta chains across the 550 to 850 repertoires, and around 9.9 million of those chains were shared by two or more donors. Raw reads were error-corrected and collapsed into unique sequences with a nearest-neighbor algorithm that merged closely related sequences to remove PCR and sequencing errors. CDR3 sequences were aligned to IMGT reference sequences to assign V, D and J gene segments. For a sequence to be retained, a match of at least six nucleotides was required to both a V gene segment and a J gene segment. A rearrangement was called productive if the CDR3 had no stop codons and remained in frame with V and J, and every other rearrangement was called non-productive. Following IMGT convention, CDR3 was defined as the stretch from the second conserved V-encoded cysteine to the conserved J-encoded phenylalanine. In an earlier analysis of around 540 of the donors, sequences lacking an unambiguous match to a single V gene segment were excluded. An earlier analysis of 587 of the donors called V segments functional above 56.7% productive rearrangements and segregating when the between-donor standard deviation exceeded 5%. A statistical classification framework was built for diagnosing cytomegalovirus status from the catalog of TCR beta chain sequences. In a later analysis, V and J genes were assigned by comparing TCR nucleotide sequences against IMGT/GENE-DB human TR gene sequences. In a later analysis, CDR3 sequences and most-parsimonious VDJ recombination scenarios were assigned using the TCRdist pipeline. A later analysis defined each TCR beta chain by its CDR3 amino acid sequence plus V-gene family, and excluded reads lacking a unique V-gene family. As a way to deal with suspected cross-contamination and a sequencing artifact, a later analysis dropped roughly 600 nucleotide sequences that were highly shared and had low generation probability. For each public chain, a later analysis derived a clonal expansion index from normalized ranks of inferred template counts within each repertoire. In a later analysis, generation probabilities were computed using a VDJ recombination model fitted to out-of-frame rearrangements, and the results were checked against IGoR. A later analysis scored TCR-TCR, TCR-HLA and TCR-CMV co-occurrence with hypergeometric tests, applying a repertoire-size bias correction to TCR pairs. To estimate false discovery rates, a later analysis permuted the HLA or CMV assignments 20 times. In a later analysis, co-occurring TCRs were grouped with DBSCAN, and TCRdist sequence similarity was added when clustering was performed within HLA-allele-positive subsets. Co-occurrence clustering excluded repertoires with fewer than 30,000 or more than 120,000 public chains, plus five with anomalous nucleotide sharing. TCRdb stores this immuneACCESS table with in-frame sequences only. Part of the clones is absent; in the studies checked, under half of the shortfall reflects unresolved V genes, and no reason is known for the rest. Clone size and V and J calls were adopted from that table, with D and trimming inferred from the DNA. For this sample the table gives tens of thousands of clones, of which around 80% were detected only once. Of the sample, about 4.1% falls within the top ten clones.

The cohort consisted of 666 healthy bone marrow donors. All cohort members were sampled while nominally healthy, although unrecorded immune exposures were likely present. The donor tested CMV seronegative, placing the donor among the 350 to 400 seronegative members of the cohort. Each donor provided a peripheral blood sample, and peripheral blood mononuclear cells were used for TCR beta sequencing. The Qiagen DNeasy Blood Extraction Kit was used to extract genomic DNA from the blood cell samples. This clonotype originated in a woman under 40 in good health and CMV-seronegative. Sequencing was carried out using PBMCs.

The nucleotide sequence reads as follows: TGTGCCAGCAGCTTGGAGGGTACAGGAGAGACGCCTGAAGCTTTCTTT. This codes for CASSLEGTGETPEAFF. Recombination joined TRBV5-4 with TRBJ1-1; TRBD1 might be the D gene, on 5 matching bases. For CDR1 and CDR2, the germline V gene (reference sequence) lists SGHNT and YYREEE. V gives up 0 bases and J gives up 6 bases, and the segment between their germline ends measures 18 bases. The CDR3 measures 16 amino acids from cysteine to phenylalanine. The CDR3 DNA has 48 bases and is translated from base 1.